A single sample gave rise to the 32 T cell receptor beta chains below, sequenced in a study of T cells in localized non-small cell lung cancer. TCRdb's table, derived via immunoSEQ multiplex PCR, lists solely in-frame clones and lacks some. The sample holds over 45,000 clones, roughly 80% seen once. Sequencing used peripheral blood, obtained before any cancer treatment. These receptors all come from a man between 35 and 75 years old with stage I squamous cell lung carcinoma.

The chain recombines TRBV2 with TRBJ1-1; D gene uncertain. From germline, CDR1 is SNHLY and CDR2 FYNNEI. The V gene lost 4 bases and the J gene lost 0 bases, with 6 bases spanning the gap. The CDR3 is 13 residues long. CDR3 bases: TGTGCCAGCAGTGTTAAAGTGAACACTGAAGCTTTCTTT. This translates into CASSVKVNTEAFF.

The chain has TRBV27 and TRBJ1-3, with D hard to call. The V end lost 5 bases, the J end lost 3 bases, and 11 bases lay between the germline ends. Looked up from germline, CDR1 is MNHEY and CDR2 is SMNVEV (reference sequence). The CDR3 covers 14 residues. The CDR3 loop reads CASSPSLLGNTIYF. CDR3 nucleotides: TGTGCCAGCAGTCCCTCCTTGCTTGGAAACACCATATATTTT.

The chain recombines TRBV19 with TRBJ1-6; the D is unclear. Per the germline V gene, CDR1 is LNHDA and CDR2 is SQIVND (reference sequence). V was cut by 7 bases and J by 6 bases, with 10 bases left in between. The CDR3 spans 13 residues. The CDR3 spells CASTADFNSPLHF. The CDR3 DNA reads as TGTGCCAGTACGGCAGATTTTAATTCACCCCTCCACTTT. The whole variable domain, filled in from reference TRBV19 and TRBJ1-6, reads DGGITQSPKYLFRKEGQNVTLSCEQNLNHDAMYWYRQDPGQGLRLIYYSQIVNDFQKGDIAEGYSVSREKKESFPLTVTSAQKNPTAFYLCASTADFNSPLHFGNGTRLTVT.

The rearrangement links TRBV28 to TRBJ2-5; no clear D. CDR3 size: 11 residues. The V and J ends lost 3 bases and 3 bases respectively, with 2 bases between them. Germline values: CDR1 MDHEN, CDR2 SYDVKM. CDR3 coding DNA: TGTGCCAGCAGTTTGAAAGAGACCCAGTACTTC. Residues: CASSLKETQYF.

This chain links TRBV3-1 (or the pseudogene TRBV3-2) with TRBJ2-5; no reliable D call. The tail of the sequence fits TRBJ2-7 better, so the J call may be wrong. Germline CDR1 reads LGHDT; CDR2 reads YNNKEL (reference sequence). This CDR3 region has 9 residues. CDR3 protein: CASSYEQYF. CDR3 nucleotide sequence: TGTGCCAGCAGCTACGAGCAGTACTTC.

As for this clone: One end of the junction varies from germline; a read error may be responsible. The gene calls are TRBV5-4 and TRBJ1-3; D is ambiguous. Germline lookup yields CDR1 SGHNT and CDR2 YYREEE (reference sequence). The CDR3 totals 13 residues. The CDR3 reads CASSQKQGNTIYF. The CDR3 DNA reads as TGCGCCAGCAGCCAAAAGCAAGGAAACACCATATATTTT.

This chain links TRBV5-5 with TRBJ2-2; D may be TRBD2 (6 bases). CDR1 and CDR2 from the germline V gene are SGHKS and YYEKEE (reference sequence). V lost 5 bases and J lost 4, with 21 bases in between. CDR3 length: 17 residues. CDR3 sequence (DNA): TGTGCCAGCAGGCTCCGGAGGGAAGGGAGTCCCACCGGGGAGCTGTTTTTT. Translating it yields CASRLRREGSPTGELFF.

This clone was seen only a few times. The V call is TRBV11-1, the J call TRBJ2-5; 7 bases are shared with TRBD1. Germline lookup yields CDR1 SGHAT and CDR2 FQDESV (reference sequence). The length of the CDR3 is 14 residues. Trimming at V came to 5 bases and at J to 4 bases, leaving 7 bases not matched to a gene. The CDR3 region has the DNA TGTGCCAGCAGCAGAGGGACAGTGCTAGAGACCCAGTACTTC. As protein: CASSRGTVLETQYF.

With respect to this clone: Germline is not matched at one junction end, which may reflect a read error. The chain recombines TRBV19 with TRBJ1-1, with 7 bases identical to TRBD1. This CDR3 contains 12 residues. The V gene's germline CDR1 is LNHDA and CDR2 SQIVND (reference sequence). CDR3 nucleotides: TGTGCCAGTATGGACAGGAACGCTGAAGCTTTCTTT. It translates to CASMDRNAEAFF.

In nucleotides, the CDR3 is TGTGCCAGCAGTTTACCGATCCATAGCAATCAGCCCCAGCATTTT. As protein: CASSLPIHSNQPQHF. The V gene is TRBV28, the J gene TRBJ1-5; no firm D call. V was cut by 2 bases and J by 0 bases, with 8 bases left in between. There are 15 residues in the CDR3. CDR1 MDHEN and CDR2 SYDVKM come from the germline V gene.

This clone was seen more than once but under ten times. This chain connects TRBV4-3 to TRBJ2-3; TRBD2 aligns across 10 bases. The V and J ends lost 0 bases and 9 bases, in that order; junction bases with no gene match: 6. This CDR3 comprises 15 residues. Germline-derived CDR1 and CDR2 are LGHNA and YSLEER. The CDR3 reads CASSQEGTSGATQYF. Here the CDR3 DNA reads TGCGCCAGCAGCCAAGAAGGAACTAGCGGGGCCACGCAGTATTTT.

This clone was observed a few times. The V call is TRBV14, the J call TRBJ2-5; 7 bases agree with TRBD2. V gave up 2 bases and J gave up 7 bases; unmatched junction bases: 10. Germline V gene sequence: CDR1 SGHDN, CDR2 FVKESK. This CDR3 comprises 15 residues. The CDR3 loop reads CASSQRGYGEGTQYF. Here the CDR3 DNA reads TGTGCCAGCAGCCAACGAGGTTATGGGGAGGGGACCCAGTACTTC.

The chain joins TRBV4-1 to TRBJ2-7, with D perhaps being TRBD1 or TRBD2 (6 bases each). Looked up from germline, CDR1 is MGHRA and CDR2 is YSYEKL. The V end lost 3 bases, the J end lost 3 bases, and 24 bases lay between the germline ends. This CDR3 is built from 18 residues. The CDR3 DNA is TGCGCCAGCAGCCAGGGGGGCACGGGCATGGGGATGGGCTACGAGCAGTACTTC. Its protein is CASSQGGTGMGMGYEQYF.

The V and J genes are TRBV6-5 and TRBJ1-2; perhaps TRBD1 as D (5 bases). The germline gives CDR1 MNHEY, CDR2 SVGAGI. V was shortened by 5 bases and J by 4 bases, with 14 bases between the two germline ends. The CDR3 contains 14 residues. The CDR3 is CASSHPDSLYGYTF. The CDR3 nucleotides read TGTGCCAGCAGTCATCCCGACAGCCTCTATGGCTACACCTTC.

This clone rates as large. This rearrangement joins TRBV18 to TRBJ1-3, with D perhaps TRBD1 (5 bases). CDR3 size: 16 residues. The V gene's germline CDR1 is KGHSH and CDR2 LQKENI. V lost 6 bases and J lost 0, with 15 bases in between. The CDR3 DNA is TGTGCCAGCTCCCCGGACGGGACTAGCTCTGGAAACACCATATATTTT. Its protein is CASSPDGTSSGNTIYF. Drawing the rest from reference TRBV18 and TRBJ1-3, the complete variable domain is NAGVMQNPRHLVRRRGQEARLRCSPMKGHSHVYWYRQLPEEGLKFMVYLQKENIIDESGMPKERFSAEFPKEGPSILRIQQVVRGDSAAYFCASSPDGTSSGNTIYFGEGSWLTVV.

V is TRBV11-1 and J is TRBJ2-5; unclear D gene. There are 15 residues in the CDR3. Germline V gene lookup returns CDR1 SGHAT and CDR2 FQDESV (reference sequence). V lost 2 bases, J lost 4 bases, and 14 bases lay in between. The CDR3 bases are TGTGCCAGCAGCTTAACTGGGCTAGGGTCAGAGACCCAGTACTTC. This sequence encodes CASSLTGLGSETQYF.

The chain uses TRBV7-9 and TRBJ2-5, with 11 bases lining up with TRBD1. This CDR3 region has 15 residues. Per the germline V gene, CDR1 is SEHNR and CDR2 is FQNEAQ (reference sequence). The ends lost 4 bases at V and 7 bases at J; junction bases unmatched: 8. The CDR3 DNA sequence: TGTGCCAGCAGCTCTACAGGGACAGGGGGATTGACCCAGTACTTC. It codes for CASSSTGTGGLTQYF.

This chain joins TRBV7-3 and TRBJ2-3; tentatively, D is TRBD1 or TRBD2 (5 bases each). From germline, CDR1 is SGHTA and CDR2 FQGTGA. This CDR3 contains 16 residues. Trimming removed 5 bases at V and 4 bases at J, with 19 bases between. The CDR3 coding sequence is TGTGCCAGCAGCGTCGCCGGGCCCCGGGGCGCAGATACGCAGTATTTT. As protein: CASSVAGPRGADTQYF.

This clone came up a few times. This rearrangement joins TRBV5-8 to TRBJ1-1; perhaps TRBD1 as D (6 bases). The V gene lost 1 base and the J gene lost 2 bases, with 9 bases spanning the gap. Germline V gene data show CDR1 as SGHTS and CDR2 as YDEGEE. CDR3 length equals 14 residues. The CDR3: CASSLSGGNTEAFF. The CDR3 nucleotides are TGTGCCAGCAGCTTGTCTGGGGGCAACACTGAAGCTTTCTTT. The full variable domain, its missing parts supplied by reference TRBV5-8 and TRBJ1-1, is EAGVTQSPTHLIKTRGQQATLRCSPISGHTSVYWYQQALGLGLQFLLWYDEGEERNRGNFPPRFSGRQFPNYSSELNVNALELEDSALYLCASSLSGGNTEAFFGQGTRLTVV.

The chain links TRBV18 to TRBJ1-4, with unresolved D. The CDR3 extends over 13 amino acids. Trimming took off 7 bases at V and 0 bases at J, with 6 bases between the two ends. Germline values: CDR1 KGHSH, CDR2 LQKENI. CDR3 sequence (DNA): TGTGCCAGCTTGCCTACAACTAATGAAAAACTGTTTTTT. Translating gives CASLPTTNEKLFF. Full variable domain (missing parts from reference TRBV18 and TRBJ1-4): NAGVMQNPRHLVRRRGQEARLRCSPMKGHSHVYWYRQLPEEGLKFMVYLQKENIIDESGMPKERFSAEFPKEGPSILRIQQVVRGDSAAYFCASLPTTNEKLFFGSGTQLSVL.

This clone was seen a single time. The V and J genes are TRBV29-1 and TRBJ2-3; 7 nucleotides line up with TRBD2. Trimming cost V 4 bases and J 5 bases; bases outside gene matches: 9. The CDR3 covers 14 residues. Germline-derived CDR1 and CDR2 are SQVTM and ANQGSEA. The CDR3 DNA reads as TGCAGCGTTGCCCGGGGGGAAGTGTTAGATACGCAGTATTTT. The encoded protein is CSVARGEVLDTQYF.

As DNA, the CDR3 is TGTGCCAGCAGCCCCACAGGGCTTCCGCAGCCCCAGCATTTT. Translation: CASSPTGLPQPQHF. The gene calls are TRBV7-8 and TRBJ1-5; D possibly corresponds to TRBD1 (6 bases). V was shortened by 5 bases and J by 7 bases, with 15 bases between the two germline ends. From germline, CDR1 is SGHVS and CDR2 FQNEAQ. The CDR3 is made up of 14 amino acids. The full variable domain, with the rest looked up from reference TRBV7-8 and TRBJ1-5, is GAGVSQSPRYKVAKRGQDVALRCDPISGHVSLFWYQQALGQGPEFLTYFQNEAQLDKSGLPSDRFFAERPEGSVSTLKIQRTQQEDSAVYLCASSPTGLPQPQHFGDGTRLSIL.

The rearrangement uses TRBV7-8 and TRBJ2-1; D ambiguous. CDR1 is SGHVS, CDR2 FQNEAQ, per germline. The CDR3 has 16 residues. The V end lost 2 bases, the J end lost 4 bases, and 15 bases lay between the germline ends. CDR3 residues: CASSLSGVPVYNEQFF. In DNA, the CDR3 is TGTGCCAGCAGCTTATCCGGCGTGCCCGTGTACAATGAGCAGTTCTTC.

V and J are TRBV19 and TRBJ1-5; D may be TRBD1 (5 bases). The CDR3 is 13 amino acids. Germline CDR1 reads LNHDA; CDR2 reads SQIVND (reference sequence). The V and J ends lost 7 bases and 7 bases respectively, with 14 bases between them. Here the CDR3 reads CASTAAGHQPQHF. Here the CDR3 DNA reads TGTGCCAGTACCGCCGCAGGGCACCAGCCCCAGCATTTT.

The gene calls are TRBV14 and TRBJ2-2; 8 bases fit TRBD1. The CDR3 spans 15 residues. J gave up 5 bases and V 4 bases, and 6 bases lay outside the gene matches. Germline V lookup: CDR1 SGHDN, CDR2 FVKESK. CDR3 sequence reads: CASSPDRVVTGELFF. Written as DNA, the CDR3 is TGTGCCAGCAGCCCGGACAGGGTGGTGACCGGGGAGCTGTTTTTT.

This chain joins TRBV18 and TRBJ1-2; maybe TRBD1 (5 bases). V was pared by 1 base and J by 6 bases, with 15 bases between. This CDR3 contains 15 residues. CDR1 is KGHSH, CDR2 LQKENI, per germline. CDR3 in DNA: TGTGCCAGCTCACCACGTCCTGACAGTCCGGATGGCTACACCTTC. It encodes CASSPRPDSPDGYTF. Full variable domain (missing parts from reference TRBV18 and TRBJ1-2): NAGVMQNPRHLVRRRGQEARLRCSPMKGHSHVYWYRQLPEEGLKFMVYLQKENIIDESGMPKERFSAEFPKEGPSILRIQQVVRGDSAAYFCASSPRPDSPDGYTFGSGTRLTVV.

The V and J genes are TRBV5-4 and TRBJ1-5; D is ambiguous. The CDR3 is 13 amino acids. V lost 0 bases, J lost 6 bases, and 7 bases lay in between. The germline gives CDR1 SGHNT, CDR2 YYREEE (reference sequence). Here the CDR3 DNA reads TGTGCCAGCAGCTTGGGGGCTAGTCAGCCCCAGCATTTT. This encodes CASSLGASQPQHF.

CDR3 sequence: CASNSGQQETQYF. CDR3 nucleotide sequence: TGTGCCAGCAATTCAGGACAGCAAGAGACCCAGTACTTC. The rearrangement joins TRBV28 to TRBJ2-5; a possible D gene is TRBD1 (6 bases). V was trimmed by 7 bases and J by 2 bases, leaving 11 bases between them. Germline lookup yields CDR1 MDHEN and CDR2 SYDVKM. This CDR3 comprises 13 residues. Full variable domain (rest looked up from reference TRBV28 and TRBJ2-5): DVKVTQSSRYLVKRTGEKVFLECVQDMDHENMFWYRQDPGLGLRLIYFSYDVKMKEKGDIPEGYSVSREKKERFSLILESASTNQTSMYLCASNSGQQETQYFGPGTRLLVL.

The CDR3 spells CASGADRTDTQYF. The CDR3, as DNA: TGTGCCAGCGGAGCGGACCGCACAGATACGCAGTATTTT. The chain recombines TRBV11-2 with TRBJ2-3; D is perhaps TRBD2 (5 bases). CDR1 SGHAT and CDR2 FQNNGV come from the germline V gene. V gave up 8 bases and J gave up 1 base, with 10 bases separating them. This CDR3 spans 13 amino acids.

CDR3 in DNA: TGTGCCAGCATGGAGGGCAGCTTGTCCCTCGGCTACACCTTC. Residues: CASMEGSLSLGYTF. The chain links TRBV6-1 to TRBJ1-2; D uncertain. V lost 7 bases and J lost 8, with 20 bases in between. Germline V gene sequence: CDR1 MNHNS, CDR2 SASEGT. The CDR3 sequence is 14 residues long.

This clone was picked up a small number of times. CDR3 nucleotide sequence: TGTGCCAGCAGTGCCCCCTCCAAACCGGGACCCACAGATACGCAGTATTTT. Translated, it gives CASSAPSKPGPTDTQYF. This chain uses TRBV28 with TRBJ2-3, with D perhaps TRBD1 or TRBD2 (5 bases each). There are 17 residues in the CDR3. CDR1 is MDHEN, CDR2 SYDVKM, per germline. Trimming shortened V by 5 bases and J by 2 bases, and 20 bases separated the two germline ends.

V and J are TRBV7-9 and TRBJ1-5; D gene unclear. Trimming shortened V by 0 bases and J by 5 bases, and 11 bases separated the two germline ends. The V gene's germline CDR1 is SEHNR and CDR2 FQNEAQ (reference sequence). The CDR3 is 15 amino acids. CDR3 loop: CASSLANGPDQPQHF. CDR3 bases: TGTGCCAGCAGCTTAGCCAACGGGCCTGATCAGCCCCAGCATTTT.